In this sample, the clone carrying this TCR beta chain turned up a few times. Antigen: not known. This record belongs to a study of beta chain features in type 1 diabetes. General observations from the study: Whether TCRB rearrangement is influenced by HLA type went unresolved here. Junctions at VDJ sites from type 1 diabetes patients had fewer insertions and more deletions. A moderate, significant TCRB CDR3 shortening appeared in type 1 diabetes across four CD4+ subsets.

Expressed TCRB transcripts were sequenced, since all the RNA that had been isolated was reverse transcribed. The protocol was immunoSEQ multiplex PCR, while the TCRdb copy is restricted to in-frame clones and leaves out a portion. The sample includes 300,000 to 400,000 clones, roughly 12% of them seen just once. The germline V gene encodes CDR1 SGHRS and CDR2 YFSETQ. The CDR3 runs 15 residues. V gave up 3 bases and J gave up 2 bases, with 13 bases separating them. Stem cell-like memory, regulatory, central memory and naive CD4+ cells were sorted via CD45RO/CCR7/CD25/CD127/CD95/CD27. The sequence was obtained from a man between 18 and 35 years old in good health. The sample consisted of naive CD4+ T cells from blood. The chain is built from TRBV5-1 and TRBJ2-3, with D maybe TRBD2 (6 bases). Here the CDR3 reads CASSSGGTSTDTQYF. The CDR3 region has the DNA TGCGCCAGCAGCTCCGGAGGGACTTCCACAGATACGCAGTATTTT.